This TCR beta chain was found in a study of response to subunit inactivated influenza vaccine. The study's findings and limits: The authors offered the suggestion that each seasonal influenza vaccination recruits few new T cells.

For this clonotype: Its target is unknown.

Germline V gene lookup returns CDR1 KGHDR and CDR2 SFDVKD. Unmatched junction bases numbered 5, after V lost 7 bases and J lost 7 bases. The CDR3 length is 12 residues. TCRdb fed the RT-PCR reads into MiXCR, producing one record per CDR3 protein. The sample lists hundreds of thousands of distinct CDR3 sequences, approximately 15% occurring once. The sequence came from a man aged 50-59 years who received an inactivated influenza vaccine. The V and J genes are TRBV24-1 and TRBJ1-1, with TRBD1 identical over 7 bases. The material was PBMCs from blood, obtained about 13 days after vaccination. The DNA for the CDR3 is TGTGCCACCAGACAGGGGAATGGTGAAGCTTTCTTT. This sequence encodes CATRQGNGEAFF.